This T cell receptor (beta chain) was documented in a study of cytomegalovirus exposure and HLA in healthy donors. Note on this clone: The target antigen is unknown.

Overall study results and limits: Generally TCR sequences proved uncommon, though certain public TCRs appeared in numerous donors. Overall, around 150 TCR beta chains were annotated as cytomegalovirus-associated. In a later analysis, at a false discovery rate of 0.05, 16,951 TCR beta sequences were associated with HLA alleles.

V lost 4 bases to trimming and J lost 4 bases, with 7 bases between them. The CDR3 loop spans 12 amino acids. Germline values: CDR1 GTSNPN, CDR2 SVGIG (reference sequence). Donors were nominally healthy when sampled, though unrecorded immune exposures were likely. The primer mix had 60 Vbeta and 13 Jbeta primers. Here immunoSEQ multiplex PCR was the method, and the copy in TCRdb shows in-frame clones only, minus some. The sample lists over 95,000 clones, 76% occurring once. Sequenced input: PBMCs. The J gene is TRBJ1-4, the V gene TRBV30; D is undetermined. This receptor was identified in a woman in her thirties or forties in good health and CMV-seropositive. CDR3 protein: CAWIQDNEKLFF. CDR3 nucleotides: TGTGCCTGGATTCAGGATAATGAAAAACTGTTTTTT.